Reported below is one T cell receptor beta chain. Its antigen remains unidentified. Germline V lookup: CDR1 SGHDT, CDR2 YYEEEE. The CDR3 length is 16 residues. Germline trimming cut 4 bases from V and 4 bases from J; bases unmatched to any gene: 10. Next came a second PCR, run for about 6 to 12 cycles, which used a sample-barcoded 5' primer along with a J-beta primer mix. Carrying 12 random nucleotides, a template-switch adaptor labeled each individual cDNA molecule. TCRdb redid the calling of the 5' RACE reads with MiXCR, one entry per CDR3 protein. The table records 700,000 to 1,000,000 distinct CDR3 sequences, about 42% of them present only once. This entry comes from a study of blood T cells in healthy people across ages. Regarding the study as a whole: As naive T cell percentage varied, TCR beta diversity correlated strongly with it. Fewer expanded clones and more diversity marked long-lived versus aged donors. The unsorted PBMCs prevented any conclusive comparison of naive versus antigen-experienced cells.

The chain employs TRBV5-6 and TRBJ2-3; 9 bases align to TRBD2. The clonotype was recovered from a man aged 60-69 years in good health. Input material: blood. In DNA, the CDR3 is TGTGCCAGCAGCCCCCTCAGCGGGGGGTTGTCAGATACGCAGTATTTT. Amino acid sequence: CASSPLSGGLSDTQYF.